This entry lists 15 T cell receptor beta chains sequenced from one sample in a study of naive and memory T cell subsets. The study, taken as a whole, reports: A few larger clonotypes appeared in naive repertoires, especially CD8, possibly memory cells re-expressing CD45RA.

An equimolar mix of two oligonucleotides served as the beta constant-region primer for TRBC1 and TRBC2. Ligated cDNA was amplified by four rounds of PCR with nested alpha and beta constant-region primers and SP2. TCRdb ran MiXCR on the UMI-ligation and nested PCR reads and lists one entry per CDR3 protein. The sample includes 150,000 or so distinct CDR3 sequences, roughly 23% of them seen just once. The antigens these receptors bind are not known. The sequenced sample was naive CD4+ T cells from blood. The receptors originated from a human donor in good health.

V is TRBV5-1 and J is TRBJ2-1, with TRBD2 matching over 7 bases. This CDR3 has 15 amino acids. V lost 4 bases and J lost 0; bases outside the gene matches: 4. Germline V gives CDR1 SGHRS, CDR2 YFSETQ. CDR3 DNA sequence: TGCGCCAGCAGCCAGGCGGGAGTCTCCTACAATGAGCAGTTCTTC. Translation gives CASSQAGVSYNEQFF.

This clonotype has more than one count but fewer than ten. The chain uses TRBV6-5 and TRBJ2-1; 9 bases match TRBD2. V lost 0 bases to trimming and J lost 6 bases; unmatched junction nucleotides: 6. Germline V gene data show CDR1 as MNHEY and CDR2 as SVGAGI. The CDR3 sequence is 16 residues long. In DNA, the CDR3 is TGTGCCAGCAGTTACTCTGGCGGGAGGGTACGCAATGAGCAGTTCTTC. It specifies CASSYSGGRVRNEQFF.

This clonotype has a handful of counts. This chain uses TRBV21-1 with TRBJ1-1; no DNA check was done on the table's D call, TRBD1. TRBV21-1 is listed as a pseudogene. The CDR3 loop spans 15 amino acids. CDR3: CASSAPRGLTDEAFF. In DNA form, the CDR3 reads TGTGCCAGCAGCGCCCCCCGGGGGCTAACAGATGAAGCTTTCTTT.

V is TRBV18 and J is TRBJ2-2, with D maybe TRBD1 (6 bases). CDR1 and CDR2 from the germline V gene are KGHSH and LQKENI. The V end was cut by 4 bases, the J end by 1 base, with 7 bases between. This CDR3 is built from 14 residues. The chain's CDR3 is CASSLQGNTGELFF. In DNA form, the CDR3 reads TGTGCCAGCTCACTACAGGGGAACACCGGGGAGCTGTTTTTT.

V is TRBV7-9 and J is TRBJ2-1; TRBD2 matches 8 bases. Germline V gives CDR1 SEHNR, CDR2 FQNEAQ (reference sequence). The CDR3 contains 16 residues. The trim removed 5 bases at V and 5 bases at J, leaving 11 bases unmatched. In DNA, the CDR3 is TGTGCCAGCAGCGGTCGTCCGGGAGGGCCGAACAATGAGCAGTTCTTC. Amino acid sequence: CASSGRPGGPNNEQFF.

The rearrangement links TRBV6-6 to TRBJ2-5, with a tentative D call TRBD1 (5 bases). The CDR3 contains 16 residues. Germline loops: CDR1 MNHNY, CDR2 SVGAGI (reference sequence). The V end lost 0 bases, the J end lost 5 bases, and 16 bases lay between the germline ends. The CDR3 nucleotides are TGTGCCAGCAGTTACTCCACAGGTTTGGGGCGGGAGACCCAGTACTTC. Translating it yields CASSYSTGLGRETQYF.

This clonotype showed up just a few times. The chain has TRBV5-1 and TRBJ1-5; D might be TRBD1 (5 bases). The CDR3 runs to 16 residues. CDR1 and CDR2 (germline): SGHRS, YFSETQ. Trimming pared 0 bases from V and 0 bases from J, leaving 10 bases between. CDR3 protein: CASSLGTQGSNQPQHF. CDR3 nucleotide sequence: TGCGCCAGCAGCTTGGGTACCCAGGGTAGCAATCAGCCCCAGCATTTT.

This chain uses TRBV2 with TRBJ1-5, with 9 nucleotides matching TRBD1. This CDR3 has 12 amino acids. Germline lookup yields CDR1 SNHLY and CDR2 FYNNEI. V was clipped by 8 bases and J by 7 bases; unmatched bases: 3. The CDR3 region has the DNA TGTGCCAGCCGACAGGGGGGACAGCCCCAGCATTTT. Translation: CASRQGGQPQHF.

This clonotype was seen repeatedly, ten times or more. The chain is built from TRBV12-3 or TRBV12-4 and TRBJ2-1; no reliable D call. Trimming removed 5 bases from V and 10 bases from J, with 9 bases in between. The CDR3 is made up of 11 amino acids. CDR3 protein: CASSLIKEQFF. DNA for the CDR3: TGTGCCAGCAGTCTTATCAAGGAGCAGTTCTTC.

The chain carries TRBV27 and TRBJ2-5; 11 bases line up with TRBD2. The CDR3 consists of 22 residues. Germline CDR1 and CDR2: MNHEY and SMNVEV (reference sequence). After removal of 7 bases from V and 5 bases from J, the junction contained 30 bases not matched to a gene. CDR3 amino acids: CASKPSRDTPNLAGGLWETQYF. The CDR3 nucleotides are TGTGCCAGCAAGCCCTCCCGGGACACTCCTAACCTAGCGGGAGGCCTATGGGAGACCCAGTACTTC.

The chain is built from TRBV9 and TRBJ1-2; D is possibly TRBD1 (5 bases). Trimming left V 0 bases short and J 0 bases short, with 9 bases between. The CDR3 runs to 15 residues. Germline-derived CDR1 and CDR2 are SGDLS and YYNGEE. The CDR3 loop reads CASSVVGASNYGYTF. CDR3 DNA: TGTGCCAGCAGCGTAGTCGGGGCTTCTAACTATGGCTACACCTTC. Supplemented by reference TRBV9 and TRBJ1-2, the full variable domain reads DSGVTQTPKHLITATGQRVTLRCSPRSGDLSVYWYQQSLDQGLQFLIQYYNGEERAKGNILERFSAQQFPDLHSELNLSSLELGDSALYFCASSVVGASNYGYTFGSGTRLTVV.

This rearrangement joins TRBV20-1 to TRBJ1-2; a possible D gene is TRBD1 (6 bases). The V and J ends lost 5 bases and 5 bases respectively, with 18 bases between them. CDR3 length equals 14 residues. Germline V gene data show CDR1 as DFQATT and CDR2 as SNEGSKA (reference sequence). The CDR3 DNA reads TGCAGTGCTTATAACAGGGCCGTTGAATATGGCTACACCTTC. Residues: CSAYNRAVEYGYTF.

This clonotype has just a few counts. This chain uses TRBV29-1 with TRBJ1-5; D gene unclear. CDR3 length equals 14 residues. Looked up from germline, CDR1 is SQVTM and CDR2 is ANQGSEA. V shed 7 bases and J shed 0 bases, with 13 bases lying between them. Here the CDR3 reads CSAEGVSSNQPQHF. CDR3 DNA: TGCAGCGCTGAGGGTGTTAGTAGCAATCAGCCCCAGCATTTT.

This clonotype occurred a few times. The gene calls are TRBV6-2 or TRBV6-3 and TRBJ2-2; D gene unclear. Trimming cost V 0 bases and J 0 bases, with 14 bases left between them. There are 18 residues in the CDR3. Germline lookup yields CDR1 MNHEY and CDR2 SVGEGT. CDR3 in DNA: TGTGCCAGCAGTTACTCGTTCATATCCCCAGCGAACACCGGGGAGCTGTTTTTT. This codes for CASSYSFISPANTGELFF.

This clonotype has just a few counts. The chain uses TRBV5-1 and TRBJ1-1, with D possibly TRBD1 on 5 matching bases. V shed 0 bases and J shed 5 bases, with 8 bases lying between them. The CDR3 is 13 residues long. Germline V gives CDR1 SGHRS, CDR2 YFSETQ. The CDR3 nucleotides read TGCGCCAGCAGCTTGGAGGGGTTTACTGAAGCTTTCTTT. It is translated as CASSLEGFTEAFF.